This T cell receptor beta chain originates from a study of metastatic and nonmetastatic thyroid tumors. Thyroid surgery took place with no prior treatment in any patient. This clone was detected a few times. TCRdb re-called clones from the PCR reads using MiXCR. This table has about 4,200 clones, roughly 20% appearing once. This TCR derives from a male donor with papillary thyroid cancer or a benign thyroid nodule (not recorded which). Some clones in this sample may be carry-over from other donors' samples. The sample consisted of adjacent normal tissue.

CDR3 residues: CASTRDDYNEQFF. The CDR3 nucleotides read TGTGCCAGTACCCGGGACGACTACAATGAGCAGTTCTTC. V is TRBV19 and J is TRBJ2-1, with D possibly called TRBD1 or TRBD2 (5 bases each). The germline V gene encodes CDR1 LNHDA and CDR2 SQIVND (reference sequence). Trimming removed 7 bases at V and 3 bases at J, with 10 bases between. CDR3 length: 13 residues.